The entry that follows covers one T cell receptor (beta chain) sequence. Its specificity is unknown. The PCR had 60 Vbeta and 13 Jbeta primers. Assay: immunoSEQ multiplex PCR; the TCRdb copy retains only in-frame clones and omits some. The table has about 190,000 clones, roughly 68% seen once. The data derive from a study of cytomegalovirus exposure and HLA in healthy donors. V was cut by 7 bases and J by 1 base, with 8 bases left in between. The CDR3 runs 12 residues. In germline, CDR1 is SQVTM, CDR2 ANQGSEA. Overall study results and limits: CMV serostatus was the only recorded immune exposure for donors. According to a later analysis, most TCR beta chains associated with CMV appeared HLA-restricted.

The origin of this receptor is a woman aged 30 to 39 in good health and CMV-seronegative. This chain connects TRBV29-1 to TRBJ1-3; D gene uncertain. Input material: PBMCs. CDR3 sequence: CSARPSGNTIYF. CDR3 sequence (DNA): TGCAGCGCCAGGCCATCTGGAAACACCATATATTTT.